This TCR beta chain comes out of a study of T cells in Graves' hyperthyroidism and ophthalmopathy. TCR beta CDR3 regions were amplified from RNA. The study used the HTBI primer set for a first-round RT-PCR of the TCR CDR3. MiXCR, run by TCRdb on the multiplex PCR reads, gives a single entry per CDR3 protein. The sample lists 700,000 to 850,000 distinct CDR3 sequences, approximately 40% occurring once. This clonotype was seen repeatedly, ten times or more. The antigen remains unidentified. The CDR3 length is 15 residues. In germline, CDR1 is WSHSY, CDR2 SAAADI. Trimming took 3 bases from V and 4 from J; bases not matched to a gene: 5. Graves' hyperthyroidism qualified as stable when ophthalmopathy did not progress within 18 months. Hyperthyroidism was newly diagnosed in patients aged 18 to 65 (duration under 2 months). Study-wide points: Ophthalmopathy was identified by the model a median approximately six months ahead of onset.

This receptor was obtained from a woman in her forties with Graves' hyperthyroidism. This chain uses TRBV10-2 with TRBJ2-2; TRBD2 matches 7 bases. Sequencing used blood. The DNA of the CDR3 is TGCGCCAGCAGTGATGCTAGCGGAATCACCGGGGAGCTGTTTTTT. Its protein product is CASSDASGITGELFF.